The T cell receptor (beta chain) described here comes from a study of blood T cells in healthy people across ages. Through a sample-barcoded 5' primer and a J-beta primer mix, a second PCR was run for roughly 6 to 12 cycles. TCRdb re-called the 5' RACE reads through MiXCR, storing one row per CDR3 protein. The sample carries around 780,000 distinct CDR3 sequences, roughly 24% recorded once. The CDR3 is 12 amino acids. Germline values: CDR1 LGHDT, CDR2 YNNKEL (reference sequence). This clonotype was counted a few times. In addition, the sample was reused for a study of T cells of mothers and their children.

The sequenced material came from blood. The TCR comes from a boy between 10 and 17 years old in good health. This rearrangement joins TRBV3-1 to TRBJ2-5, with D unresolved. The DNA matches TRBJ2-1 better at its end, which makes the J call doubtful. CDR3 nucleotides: TGTGCCAGCAGCCAAGCGTCCAATGAGCAGTTCTTC. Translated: CASSQASNEQFF.